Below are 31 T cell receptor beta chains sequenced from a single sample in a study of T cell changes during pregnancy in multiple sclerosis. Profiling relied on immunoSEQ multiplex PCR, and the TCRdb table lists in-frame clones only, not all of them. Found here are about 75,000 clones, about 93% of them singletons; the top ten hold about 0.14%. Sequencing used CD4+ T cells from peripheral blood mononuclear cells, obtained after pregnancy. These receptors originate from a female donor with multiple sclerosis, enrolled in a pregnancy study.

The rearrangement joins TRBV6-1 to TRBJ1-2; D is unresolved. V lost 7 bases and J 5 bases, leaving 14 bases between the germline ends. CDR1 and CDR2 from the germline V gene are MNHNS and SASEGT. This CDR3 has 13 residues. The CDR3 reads CASTPAPEYGYTF. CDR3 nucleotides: TGTGCCAGCACCCCGGCTCCGGAGTATGGCTACACCTTC.

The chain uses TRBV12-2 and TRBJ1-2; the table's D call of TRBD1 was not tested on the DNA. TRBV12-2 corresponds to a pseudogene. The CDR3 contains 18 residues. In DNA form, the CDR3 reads TGTGCAAGTCGCTTAGTAGAGGGACAGGGGGCCACTAACTATGGCTACACCTTC. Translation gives CASRLVEGQGATNYGYTF.

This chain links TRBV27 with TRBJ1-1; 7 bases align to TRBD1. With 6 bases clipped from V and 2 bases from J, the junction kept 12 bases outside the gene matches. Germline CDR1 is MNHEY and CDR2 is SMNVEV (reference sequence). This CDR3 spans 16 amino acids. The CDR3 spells CASRWQGGSINTEAFF. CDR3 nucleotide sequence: TGTGCCAGCAGATGGCAGGGGGGCTCAATTAACACTGAAGCTTTCTTT.

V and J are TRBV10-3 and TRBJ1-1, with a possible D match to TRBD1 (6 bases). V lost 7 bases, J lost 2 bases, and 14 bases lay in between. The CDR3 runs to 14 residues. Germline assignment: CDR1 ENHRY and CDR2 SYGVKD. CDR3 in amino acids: CAITRTEFNTEAFF. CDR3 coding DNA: TGTGCCATCACCAGGACAGAGTTTAACACTGAAGCTTTCTTT.

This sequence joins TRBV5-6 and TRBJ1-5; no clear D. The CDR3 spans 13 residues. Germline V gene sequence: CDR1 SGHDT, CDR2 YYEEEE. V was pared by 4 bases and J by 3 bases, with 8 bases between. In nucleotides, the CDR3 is TGTGCCAGCAGCGGAGGAATCAATCAGCCCCAGCATTTT. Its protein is CASSGGINQPQHF.

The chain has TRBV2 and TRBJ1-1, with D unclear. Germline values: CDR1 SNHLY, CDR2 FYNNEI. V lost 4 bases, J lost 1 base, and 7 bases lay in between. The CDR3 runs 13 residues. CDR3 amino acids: CASSGSGNTEAFF. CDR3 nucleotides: TGTGCCAGCAGTGGGTCAGGGAACACTGAAGCTTTCTTT.

The CDR3 protein is CASSWGSGSLPIDEQFF. The CDR3 nucleotides are TGTGCCAGCAGCTGGGGATCCGGGAGCCTTCCAATCGATGAGCAGTTCTTC. The rearrangement links TRBV7-9 to TRBJ2-1; possible D gene TRBD2, 6 bases. Germline values: CDR1 SEHNR, CDR2 FQNEAQ (reference sequence). This CDR3 is built from 17 residues. V lost 4 bases and J lost 8, with 24 bases in between.

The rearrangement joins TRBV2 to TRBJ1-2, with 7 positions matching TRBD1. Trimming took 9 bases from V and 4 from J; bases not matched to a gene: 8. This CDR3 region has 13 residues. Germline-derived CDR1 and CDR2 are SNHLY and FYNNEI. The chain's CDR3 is CARGTARSYGYTF. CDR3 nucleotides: TGTGCCAGAGGGACAGCGAGGAGCTATGGCTACACCTTC.

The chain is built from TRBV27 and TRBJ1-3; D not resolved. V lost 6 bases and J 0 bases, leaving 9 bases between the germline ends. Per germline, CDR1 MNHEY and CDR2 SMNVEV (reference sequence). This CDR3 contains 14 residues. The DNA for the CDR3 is TGTGCCAGCAGCCCCCGAGACTCTGGAAACACCATATATTTT. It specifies CASSPRDSGNTIYF.

Here the CDR3 reads CASSPSLVPIYEQYF. CDR3 bases: TGTGCCAGCAGCCCCTCGCTAGTCCCCATCTACGAGCAGTACTTC. The V and J genes are TRBV9 and TRBJ2-7, with unresolved D. This CDR3 has 15 residues. V lost 4 bases to trimming and J lost 3 bases, with 17 bases between them. Germline values: CDR1 SGDLS, CDR2 YYNGEE.

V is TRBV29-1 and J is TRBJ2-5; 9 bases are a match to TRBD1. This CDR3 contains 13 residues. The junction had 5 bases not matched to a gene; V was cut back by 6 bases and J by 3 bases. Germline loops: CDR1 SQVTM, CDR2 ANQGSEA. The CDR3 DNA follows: TGCAGCGTCCCGGGGACAGGGAAAGAGACCCAGTACTTC. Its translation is CSVPGTGKETQYF.

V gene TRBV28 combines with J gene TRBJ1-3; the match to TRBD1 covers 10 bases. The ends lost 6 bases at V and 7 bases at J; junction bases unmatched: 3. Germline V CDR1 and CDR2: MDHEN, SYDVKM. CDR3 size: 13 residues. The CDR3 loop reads CASSRDRGNTIYF. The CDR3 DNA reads TGTGCCAGCAGCCGGGACAGGGGCAACACCATATATTTT.

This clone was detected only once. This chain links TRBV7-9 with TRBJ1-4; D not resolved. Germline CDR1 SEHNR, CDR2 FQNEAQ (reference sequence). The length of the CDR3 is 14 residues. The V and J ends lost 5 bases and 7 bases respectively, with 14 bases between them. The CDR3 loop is CASSPGFRSEKLFF. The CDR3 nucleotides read TGTGCCAGCAGCCCAGGTTTTCGAAGTGAAAAACTGTTTTTT.

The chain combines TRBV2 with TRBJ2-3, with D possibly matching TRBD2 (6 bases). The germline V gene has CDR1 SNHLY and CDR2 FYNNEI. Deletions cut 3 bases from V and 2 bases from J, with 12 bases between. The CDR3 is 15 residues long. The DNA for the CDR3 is TGTGCCAGCAGTGAGCCCCGGGGGTTCACAGATACGCAGTATTTT. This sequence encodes CASSEPRGFTDTQYF.

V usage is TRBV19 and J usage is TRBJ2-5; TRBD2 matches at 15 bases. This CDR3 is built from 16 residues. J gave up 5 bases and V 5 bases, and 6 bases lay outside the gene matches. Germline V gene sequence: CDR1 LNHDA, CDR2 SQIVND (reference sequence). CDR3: CASSEVGLAGGETQYF. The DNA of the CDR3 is TGTGCCAGTAGTGAGGTCGGACTAGCGGGAGGGGAGACCCAGTACTTC. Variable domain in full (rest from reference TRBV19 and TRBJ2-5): DGGITQSPKYLFRKEGQNVTLSCEQNLNHDAMYWYRQDPGQGLRLIYYSQIVNDFQKGDIAEGYSVSREKKESFPLTVTSAQKNPTAFYLCASSEVGLAGGETQYFGPGTRLLVL.

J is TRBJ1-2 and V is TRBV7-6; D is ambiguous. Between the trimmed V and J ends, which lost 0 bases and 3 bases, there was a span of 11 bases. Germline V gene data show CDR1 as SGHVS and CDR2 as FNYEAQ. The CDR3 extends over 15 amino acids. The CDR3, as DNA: TGTGCCAGCAGCTTAGCGATCGGGGTTGACTATGGCTACACCTTC. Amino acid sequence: CASSLAIGVDYGYTF.

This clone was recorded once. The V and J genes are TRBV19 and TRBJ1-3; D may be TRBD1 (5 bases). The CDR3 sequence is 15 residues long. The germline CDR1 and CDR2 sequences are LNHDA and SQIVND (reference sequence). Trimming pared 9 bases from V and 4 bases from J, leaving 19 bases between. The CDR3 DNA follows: TGTGCCAGCTCGCACAGGTCTCTAATCGGAAACACCATATATTTT. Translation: CASSHRSLIGNTIYF.

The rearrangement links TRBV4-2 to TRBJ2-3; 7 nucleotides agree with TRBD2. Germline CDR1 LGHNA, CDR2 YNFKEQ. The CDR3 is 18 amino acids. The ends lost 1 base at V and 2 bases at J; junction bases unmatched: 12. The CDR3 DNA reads TGTGCCAGCAGCCAAGTCAGAGCGGCTAGCGGCGCCACAGATACGCAGTATTTT. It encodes CASSQVRAASGATDTQYF.

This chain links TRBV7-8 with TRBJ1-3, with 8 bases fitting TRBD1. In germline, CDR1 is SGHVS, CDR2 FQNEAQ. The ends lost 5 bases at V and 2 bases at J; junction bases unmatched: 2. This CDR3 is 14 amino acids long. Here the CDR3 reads CASSMDRAGNTIYF. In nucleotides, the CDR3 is TGTGCCAGCAGCATGGACAGGGCTGGAAACACCATATATTTT.

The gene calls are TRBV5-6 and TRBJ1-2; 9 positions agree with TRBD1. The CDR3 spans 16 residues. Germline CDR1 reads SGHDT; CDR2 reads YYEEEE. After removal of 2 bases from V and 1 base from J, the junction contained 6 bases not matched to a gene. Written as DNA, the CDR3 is TGTGCCAGCAGCTTCCCGGGGACAGGGAATAACTATGGCTACACCTTC. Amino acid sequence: CASSFPGTGNNYGYTF.

The CDR3 nucleotides read TGTGCCACCAGCAGCGTGGAGATGGCGGCCAAAAACATTCAGTACTTC. It is translated as CATSSVEMAAKNIQYF. The chain employs TRBV15 and TRBJ2-4; D gene ambiguous. With 3 bases removed from V and 1 base from J, the gap between germline ends came to 13 bases. Germline loops: CDR1 LNHNV, CDR2 YYDKDF (reference sequence). This CDR3 region has 16 residues.

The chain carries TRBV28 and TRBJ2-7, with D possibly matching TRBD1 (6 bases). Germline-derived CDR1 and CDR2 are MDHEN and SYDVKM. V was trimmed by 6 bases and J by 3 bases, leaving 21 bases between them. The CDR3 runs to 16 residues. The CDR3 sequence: CASSTWGRGRRYEQYF. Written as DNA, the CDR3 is TGTGCCAGCAGCACTTGGGGCAGGGGACGTCGCTACGAGCAGTACTTC.

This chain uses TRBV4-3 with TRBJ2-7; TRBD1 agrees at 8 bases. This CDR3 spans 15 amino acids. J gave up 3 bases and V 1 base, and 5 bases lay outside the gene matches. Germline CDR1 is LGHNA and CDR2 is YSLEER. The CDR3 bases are TGCGCCAGCAGCCAAGCGTGGACAGGGAGCTACGAGCAGTACTTC. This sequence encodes CASSQAWTGSYEQYF.

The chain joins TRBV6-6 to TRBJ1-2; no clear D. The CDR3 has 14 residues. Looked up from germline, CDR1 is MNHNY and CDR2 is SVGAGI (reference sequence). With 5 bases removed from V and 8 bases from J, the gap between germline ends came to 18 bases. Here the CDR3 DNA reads TGTGCCAGCAGTCTTTTTGCGGACCGGAGGGGCTACACCTTC. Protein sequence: CASSLFADRRGYTF.

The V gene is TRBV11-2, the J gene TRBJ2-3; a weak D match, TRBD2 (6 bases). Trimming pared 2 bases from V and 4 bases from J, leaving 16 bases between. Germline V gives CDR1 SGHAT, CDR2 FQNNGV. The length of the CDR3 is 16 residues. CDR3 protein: CASSLMGRRESDTQYF. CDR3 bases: TGTGCCAGCAGCTTAATGGGGCGGCGGGAATCAGATACGCAGTATTTT.

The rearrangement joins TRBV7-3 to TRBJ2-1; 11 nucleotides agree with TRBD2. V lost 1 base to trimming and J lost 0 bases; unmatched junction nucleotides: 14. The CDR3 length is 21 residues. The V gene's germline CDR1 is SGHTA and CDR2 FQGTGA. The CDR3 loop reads CASSLNPGTSGSQSSYNEQFF. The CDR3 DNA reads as TGTGCCAGCAGCTTAAACCCCGGGACTAGCGGTAGCCAGAGCTCCTACAATGAGCAGTTCTTC.

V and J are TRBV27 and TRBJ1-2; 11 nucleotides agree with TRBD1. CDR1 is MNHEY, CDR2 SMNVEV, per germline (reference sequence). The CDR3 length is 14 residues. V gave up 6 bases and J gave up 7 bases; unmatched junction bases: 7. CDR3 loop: CASSSDRGQVGYTF. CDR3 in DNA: TGTGCCAGCAGCTCGGACAGGGGGCAGGTTGGCTACACCTTC.

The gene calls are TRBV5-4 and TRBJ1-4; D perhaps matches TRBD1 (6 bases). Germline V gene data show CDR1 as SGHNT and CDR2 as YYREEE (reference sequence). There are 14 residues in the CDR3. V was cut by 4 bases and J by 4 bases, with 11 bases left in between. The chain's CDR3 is CASSPDRFNEKLFF. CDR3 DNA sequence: TGTGCCAGCAGCCCGGACAGATTTAATGAAAAACTGTTTTTT.

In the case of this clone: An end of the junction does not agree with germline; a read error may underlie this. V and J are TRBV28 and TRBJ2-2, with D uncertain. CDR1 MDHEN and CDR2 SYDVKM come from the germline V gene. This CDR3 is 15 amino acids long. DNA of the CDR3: TGTGCCAGCAGTTCCCAATACCACAACACCCGGGAGCTGTTTTTT. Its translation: CASSSQYHNTRELFF.

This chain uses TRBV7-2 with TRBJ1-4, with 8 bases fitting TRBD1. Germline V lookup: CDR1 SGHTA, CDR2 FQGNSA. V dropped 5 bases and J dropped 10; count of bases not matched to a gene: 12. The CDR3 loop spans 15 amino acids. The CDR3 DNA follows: TGTGCCAGCAGCCAACCCGGACAGGGAGGAGGAAAACTGTTTTTT. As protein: CASSQPGQGGGKLFF.

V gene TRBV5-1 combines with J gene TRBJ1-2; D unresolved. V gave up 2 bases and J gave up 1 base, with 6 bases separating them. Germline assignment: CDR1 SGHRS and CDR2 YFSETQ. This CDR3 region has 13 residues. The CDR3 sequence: CASSFGSNYGYTF. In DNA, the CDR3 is TGCGCCAGCAGCTTTGGCAGTAACTATGGCTACACCTTC.